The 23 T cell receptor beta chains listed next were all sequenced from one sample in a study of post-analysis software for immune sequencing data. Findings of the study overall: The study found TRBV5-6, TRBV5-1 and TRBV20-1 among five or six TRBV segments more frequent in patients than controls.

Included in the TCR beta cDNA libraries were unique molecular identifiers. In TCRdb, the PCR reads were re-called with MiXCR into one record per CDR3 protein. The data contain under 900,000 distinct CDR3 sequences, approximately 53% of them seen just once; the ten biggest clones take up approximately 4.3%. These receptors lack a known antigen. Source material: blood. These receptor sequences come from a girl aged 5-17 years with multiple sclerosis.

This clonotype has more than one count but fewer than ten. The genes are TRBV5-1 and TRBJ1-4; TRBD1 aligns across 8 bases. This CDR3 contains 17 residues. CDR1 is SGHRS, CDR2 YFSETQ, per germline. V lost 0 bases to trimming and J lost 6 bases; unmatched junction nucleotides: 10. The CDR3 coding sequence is TGCGCCAGCAGCTTGGTGGCAGGGGGCGCTTATGATGAAAAACTGTTTTTT. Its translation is CASSLVAGGAYDEKLFF.

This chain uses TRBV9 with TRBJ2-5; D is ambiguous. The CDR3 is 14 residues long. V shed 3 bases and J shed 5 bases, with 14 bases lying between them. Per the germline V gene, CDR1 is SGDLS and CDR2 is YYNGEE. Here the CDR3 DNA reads TGTGCCAGCAGCGCACGAGACTCCCGGGAGACCCAGTACTTC. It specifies CASSARDSRETQYF.

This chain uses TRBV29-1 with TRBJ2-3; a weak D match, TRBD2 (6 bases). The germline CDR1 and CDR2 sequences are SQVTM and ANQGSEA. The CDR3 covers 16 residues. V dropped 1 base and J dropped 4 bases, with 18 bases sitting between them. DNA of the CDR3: TGCAGCGTTGAAGGGGAGGAAAGGGTCGAGTCAGATACGCAGTATTTT. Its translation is CSVEGEERVESDTQYF.

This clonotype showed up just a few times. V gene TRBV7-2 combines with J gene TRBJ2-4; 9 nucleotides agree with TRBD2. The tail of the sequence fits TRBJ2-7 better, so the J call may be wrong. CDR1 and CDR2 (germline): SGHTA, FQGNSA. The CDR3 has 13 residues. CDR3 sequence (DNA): TGTGCCAGCAGCTTAGGCGGGGGGGACGAGCAGTACTTC. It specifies CASSLGGGDEQYF.

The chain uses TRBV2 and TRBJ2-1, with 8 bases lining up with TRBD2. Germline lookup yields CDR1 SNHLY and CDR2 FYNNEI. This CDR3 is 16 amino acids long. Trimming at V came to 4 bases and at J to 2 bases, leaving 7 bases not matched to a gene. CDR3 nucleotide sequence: TGTGCCAGCAGTGGGGCACGGGGGGGCCCCTACAATGAGCAGTTCTTC. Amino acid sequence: CASSGARGGPYNEQFF.

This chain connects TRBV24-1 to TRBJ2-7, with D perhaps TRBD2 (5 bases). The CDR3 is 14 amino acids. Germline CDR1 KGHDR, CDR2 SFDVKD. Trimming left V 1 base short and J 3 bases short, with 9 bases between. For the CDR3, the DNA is TGTGCCACCAGTGATTTCGGGGAGAACTACGAGCAGTACTTC. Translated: CATSDFGENYEQYF.

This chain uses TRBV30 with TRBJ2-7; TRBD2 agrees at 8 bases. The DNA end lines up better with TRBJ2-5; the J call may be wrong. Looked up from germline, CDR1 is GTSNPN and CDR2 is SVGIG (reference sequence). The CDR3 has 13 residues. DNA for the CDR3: TGTGCCTGGAGTGCGGGGGGGATGGAGACCCAGTACTTC. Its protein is CAWSAGGMETQYF.

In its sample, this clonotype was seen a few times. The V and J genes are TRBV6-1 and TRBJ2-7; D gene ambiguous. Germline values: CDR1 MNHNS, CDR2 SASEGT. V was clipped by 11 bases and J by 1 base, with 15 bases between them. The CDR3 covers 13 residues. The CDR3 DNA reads TGTGCCGTAGAAAAGTTGGGGTCCTACGAGCAGTACTTC. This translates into CAVEKLGSYEQYF.

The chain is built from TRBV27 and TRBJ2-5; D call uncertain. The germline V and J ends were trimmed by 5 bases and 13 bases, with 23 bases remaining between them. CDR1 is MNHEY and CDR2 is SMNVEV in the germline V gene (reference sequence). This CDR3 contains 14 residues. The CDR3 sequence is CASSPTAVYAERYF. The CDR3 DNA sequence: TGTGCCAGCAGTCCAACAGCCGTATATGCGGAGCGGTACTTC.

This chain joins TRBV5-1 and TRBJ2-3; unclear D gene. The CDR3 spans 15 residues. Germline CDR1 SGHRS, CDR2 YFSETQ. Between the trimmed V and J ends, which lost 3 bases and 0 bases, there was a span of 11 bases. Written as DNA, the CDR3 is TGCGCCAGCAGCTCCCCCCTTTCGAGCACAGATACGCAGTATTTT. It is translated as CASSSPLSSTDTQYF.

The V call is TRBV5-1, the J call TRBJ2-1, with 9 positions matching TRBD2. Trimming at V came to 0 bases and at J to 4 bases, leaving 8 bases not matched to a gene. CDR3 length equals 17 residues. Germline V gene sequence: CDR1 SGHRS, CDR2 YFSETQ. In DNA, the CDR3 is TGCGCCAGCAGCTTGGGGGCCTCGCGGGGGGGATACAATGAGCAGTTCTTC. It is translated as CASSLGASRGGYNEQFF.

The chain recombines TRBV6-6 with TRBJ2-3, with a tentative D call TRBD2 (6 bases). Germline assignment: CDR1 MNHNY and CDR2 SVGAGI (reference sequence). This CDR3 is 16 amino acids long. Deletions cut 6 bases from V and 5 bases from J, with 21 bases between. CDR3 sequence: CASSDDFRLEGDTQYF. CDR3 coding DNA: TGTGCCAGCAGCGACGACTTTCGACTAGAAGGAGATACGCAGTATTTT.

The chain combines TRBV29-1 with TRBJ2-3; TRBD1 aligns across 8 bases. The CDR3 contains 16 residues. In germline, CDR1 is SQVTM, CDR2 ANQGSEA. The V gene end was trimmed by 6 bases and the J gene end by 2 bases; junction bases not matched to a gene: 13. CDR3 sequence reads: CSVTIGGQGVTDTQYF. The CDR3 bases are TGCAGCGTGACCATTGGAGGACAGGGAGTCACAGATACGCAGTATTTT.

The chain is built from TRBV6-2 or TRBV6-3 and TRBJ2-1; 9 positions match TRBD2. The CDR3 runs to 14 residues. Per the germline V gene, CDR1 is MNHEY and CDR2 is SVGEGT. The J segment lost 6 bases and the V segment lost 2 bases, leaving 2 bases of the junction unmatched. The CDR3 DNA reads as TGTGCCAGCAGTTACGCGGGAGGGTTCAATGAGCAGTTCTTC. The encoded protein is CASSYAGGFNEQFF.

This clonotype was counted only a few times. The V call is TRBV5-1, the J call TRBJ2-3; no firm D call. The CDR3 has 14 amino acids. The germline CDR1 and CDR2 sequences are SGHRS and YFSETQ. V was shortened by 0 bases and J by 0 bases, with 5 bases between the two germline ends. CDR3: CASSLDFSTDTQYF. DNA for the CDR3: TGCGCCAGCAGCTTGGACTTTAGCACAGATACGCAGTATTTT.

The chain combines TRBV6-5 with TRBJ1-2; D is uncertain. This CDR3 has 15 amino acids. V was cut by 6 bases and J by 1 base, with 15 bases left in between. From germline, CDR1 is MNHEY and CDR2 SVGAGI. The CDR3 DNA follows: TGTGCCAGCAGCCCCGACCCCAGCCTTAACTATGGCTACACCTTC. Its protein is CASSPDPSLNYGYTF.

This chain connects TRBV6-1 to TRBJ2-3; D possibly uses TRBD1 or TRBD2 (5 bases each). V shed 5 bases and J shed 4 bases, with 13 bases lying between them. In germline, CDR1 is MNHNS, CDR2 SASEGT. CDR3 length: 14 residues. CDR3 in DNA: TGTGCCAGCAGTTTTGCCGGGGCAGCAGATACGCAGTATTTT. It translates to CASSFAGAADTQYF.

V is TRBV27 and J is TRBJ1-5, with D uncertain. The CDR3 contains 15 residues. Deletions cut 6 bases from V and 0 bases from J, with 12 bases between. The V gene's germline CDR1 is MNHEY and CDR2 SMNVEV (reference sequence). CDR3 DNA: TGTGCCAGCAGCCCCGCGGGGTATAGCAATCAGCCCCAGCATTTT. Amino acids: CASSPAGYSNQPQHF.

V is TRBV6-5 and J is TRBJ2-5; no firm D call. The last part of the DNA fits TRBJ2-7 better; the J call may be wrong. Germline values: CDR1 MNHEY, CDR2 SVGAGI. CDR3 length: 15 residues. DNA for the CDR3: TGTGCCAGCAGTTACTCGGGTAATAGAGGCTACGAGCAGTACTTC. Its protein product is CASSYSGNRGYEQYF.

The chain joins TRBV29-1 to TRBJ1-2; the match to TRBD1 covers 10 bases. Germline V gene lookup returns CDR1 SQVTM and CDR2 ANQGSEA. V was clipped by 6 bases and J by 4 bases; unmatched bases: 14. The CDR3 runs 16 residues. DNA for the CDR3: TGCAGCGTCAGCGTCCGGGACAGGGGCTTGGCCTATGGCTACACCTTC. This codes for CSVSVRDRGLAYGYTF.

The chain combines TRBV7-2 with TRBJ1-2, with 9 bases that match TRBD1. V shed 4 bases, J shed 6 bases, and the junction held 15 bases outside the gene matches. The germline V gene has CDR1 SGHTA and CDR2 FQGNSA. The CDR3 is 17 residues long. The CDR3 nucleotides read TGTGCCAGCAGCTCGAAGTGGGGGACAGGGAGTGCTCATGGCTACACCTTC. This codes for CASSSKWGTGSAHGYTF.

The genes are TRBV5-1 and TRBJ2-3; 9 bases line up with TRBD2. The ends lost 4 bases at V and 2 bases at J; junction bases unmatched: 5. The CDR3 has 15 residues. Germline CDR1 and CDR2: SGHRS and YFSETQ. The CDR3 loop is CASSPGTSITDTQYF. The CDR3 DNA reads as TGCGCCAGCAGCCCCGGGACTAGCATCACAGATACGCAGTATTTT.

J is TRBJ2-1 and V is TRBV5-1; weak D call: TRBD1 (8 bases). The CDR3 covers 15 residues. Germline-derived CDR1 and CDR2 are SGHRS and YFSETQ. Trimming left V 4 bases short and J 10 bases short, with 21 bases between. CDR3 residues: CASSPGGQETYEQFF. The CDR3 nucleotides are TGCGCCAGCAGCCCGGGGGGACAGGAGACCTACGAGCAGTTCTTC.